This T cell receptor (beta chain) was sequenced in a study of post-analysis software for immune sequencing data. V was trimmed by 0 bases and J by 0 bases, leaving 11 bases between them. The CDR3 spans 16 residues. Germline lookup yields CDR1 SGHRS and CDR2 YFSETQ. To note about this clonotype: Its matching antigen is unknown.

Study observations and caveats: Those with multiple sclerosis, the patient group, showed significantly lower normalized Chao1 diversity than controls. The authors found that F measure strongly co-clustered same-batch samples. There were five TRBV segments more frequent in patients than controls, and TRBV5-6, TRBV5-1 and TRBV20-1 were among them.

TCR beta libraries were prepared from cDNA with unique molecular identifiers. TCRdb passed the PCR reads through MiXCR, listing each CDR3 protein once. The sample contains approximately 630,000 distinct CDR3 sequences, 55% to 70% of which appear only once. V gene TRBV5-1 combines with J gene TRBJ2-3; D not certain. This TCR was recovered from a girl aged 2 to 10 with multiple sclerosis. The sequencing sample was made of blood. The chain's CDR3 is CASSLELAGSTDTQYF. As DNA, the CDR3 is TGCGCCAGCAGCTTGGAGCTCGCCGGGAGCACAGATACGCAGTATTTT.